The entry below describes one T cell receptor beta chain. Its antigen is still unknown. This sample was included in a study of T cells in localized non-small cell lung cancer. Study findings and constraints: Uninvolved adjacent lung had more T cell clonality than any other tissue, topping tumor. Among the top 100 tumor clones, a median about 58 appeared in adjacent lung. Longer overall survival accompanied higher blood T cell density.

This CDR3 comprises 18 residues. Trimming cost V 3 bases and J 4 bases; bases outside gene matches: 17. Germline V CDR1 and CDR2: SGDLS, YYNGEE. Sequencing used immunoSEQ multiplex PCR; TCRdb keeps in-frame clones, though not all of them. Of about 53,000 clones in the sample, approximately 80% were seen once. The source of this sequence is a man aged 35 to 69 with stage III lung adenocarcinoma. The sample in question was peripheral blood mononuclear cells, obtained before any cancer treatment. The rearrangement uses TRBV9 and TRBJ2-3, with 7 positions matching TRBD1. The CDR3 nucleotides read TGTGCCAGCAGCGCAAAACAACCGGGACAGCGAGGGGCAGATACGCAGTATTTT. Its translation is CASSAKQPGQRGADTQYF. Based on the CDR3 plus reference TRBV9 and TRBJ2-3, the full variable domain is DSGVTQTPKHLITATGQRVTLRCSPRSGDLSVYWYQQSLDQGLQFLIQYYNGEERAKGNILERFSAQQFPDLHSELNLSSLELGDSALYFCASSAKQPGQRGADTQYFGPGTRLTVL.